The clone carrying this TCR beta chain was detected once. The data originate from a study of blood T cell repertoires in COVID-19. Background on the study: Samples taken during acute and convalescent COVID-19 were collected in the United States, Italy and Spain. Sample material is recorded as cDNA or gDNA derived from T cells, B-cell-depleted T cells, or PBMCs.

V lost 5 bases, J lost 5 bases, and 13 bases lay in between. Germline lookup yields CDR1 SGHDN and CDR2 FVKESK. The CDR3 spans 13 residues. Per the original data handling: The authors estimated nucleated cell counts from reference gene primer amplification. This table comes from immunoSEQ multiplex PCR, and its TCRdb copy is limited to in-frame clones, with some not included. The D gene and trimming were derived from the DNA, and the V and J assignments and clone size from that table. The sample has about 100,000 clones, roughly 90% seen once. The sequencing input was peripheral blood. The chain links TRBV14 to TRBJ2-7; D call uncertain. The TCR originated in a man aged 65-85 years with acute or convalescent COVID-19. The CDR3 bases are TGTGCCAGCAGCACCCGTTTGAGAAACGAGCAGTACTTC. Protein sequence: CASSTRLRNEQYF.